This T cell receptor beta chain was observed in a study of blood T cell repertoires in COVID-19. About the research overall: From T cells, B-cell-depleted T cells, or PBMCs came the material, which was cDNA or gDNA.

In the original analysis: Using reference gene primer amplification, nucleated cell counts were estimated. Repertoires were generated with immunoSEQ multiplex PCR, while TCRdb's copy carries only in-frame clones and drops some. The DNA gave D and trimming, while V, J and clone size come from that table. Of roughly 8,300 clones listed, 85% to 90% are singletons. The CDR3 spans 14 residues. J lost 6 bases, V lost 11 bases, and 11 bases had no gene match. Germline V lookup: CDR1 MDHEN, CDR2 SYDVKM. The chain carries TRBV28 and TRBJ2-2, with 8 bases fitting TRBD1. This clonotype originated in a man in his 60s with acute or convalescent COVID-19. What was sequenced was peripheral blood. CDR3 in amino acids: CAARTGSGSGELFF. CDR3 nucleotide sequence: TGTGCCGCGCGGACAGGGTCGGGATCCGGGGAGCTGTTTTTT. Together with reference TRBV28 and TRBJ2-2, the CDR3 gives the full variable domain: DVKVTQSSRYLVKRTGEKVFLECVQDMDHENMFWYRQDPGLGLRLIYFSYDVKMKEKGDIPEGYSVSREKKERFSLILESASTNQTSMYLCAARTGSGSGELFFGEGSRLTVL.